The present T cell receptor (beta chain) was sequenced within a study of blood T cell repertoires in COVID-19. Looking at the study overall: Researchers got acute and convalescent COVID-19 samples from the United States, Italy and Spain. PBMCs, B-cell-depleted T cells, or T cells were the source of the cDNA or gDNA that made up the material.

V lost 3 bases and J lost 5; bases outside the gene matches: 5. The CDR3 is made up of 15 amino acids. Germline CDR1 is KGHDR and CDR2 is SFDVKD. Authors' methods: Nucleated cell number was recorded as an estimate derived from reference gene primer amplification. Some clones are missing from TCRdb's copy, which holds only in-frame ones; the method was immunoSEQ multiplex PCR. V and J calls plus clone size are reproduced from that table; the DNA served to infer D and trimming. Found here are about 140,000 clones, about 87% of them singletons; the top ten hold 3.5% to 5.5%. J is TRBJ2-2 and V is TRBV24-1; 7 nucleotides agree with TRBD1. The clonotype comes from a woman aged 35 to 49 with acute or convalescent COVID-19. The sequencing sample was made of peripheral blood. CDR3 coding DNA: TGTGCCACCAGTGATCCCAAGACAGGGACCGGGGAGCTGTTTTTT. Residues: CATSDPKTGTGELFF.